The 22 T cell receptor beta chains below come from one sample, sequenced in a study of T cells in Graves' hyperthyroidism and ophthalmopathy. There were TCR beta CDR3 regions amplified from RNA transcripts. The primer set for the first-round RT-PCR of the TCR CDR3 was HTBI. Each CDR3 protein gets one entry after TCRdb re-called the multiplex PCR reads with MiXCR. The data show some 760,000 distinct CDR3 sequences, with 14% seen just once and roughly 10% held by the top ten. The material sequenced was blood. The origin of the receptors is a woman aged 18-29 years with Graves' hyperthyroidism.

This clonotype was counted a few times. This sequence joins TRBV10-3 and TRBJ2-1; D is uncertain. V was trimmed by 8 bases and J by 0 bases, leaving 8 bases between them. CDR1 is ENHRY and CDR2 is SYGVKD in the germline V gene. This CDR3 spans 13 amino acids. The CDR3 coding sequence is TGTGCCATCCGGACCGTCTCCTACAATGAGCAGTTCTTC. Translation: CAIRTVSYNEQFF.

The chain has TRBV24-1 and TRBJ1-1; D uncertain. The CDR3 is made up of 11 amino acids. The ends were cut back, 11 bases at V and 8 bases at J, with 14 bases in the middle. Germline V gives CDR1 KGHDR, CDR2 SFDVKD. CDR3 sequence: CASPRTAEAFF. The DNA of the CDR3 is TGTGCCAGTCCGAGGACTGCGGAAGCTTTCTTT.

This clonotype was counted only a few times. The chain recombines TRBV27 with TRBJ2-2; D remains ambiguous. CDR1 is MNHEY and CDR2 is SMNVEV in the germline V gene (reference sequence). Trimming stripped 3 bases from V and 5 bases from J, with 13 bases between. The CDR3 loop spans 15 amino acids. Written as DNA, the CDR3 is TGTGCCAGCAGTTTGGATCCAATTAAAACCGGGGAGCTGTTTTTT. Translating it yields CASSLDPIKTGELFF.

This clonotype was recorded at least ten times. The chain recombines TRBV6-2 or TRBV6-3 with TRBJ2-7; possible D gene TRBD2, 5 bases. The CDR3 covers 14 residues. V was clipped by 0 bases and J by 5 bases, with 11 bases between them. Germline lookup yields CDR1 MNHEY and CDR2 SVGEGT. The CDR3 DNA sequence: TGTGCCAGCAGTTACTCCCGCGAGGAGGACGAGCAGTACTTC. Its protein is CASSYSREEDEQYF.

This chain uses TRBV4-3 with TRBJ2-3; D call uncertain. The CDR3 runs to 17 residues. CDR1 is LGHNA and CDR2 is YSLEER in the germline V gene. Trimming left V 0 bases short and J 5 bases short, with 18 bases between. CDR3 nucleotide sequence: TGCGCCAGCAGCCAAGACTTGGTGCAAGGGCAGGTAGATACGCAGTATTTT. It encodes CASSQDLVQGQVDTQYF.

This clonotype was counted ten times or more. This chain uses TRBV29-1 with TRBJ2-1; maybe TRBD2 (5 bases). The V gene lost 2 bases and the J gene lost 1 base, with 21 bases spanning the gap. CDR1 SQVTM and CDR2 ANQGSEA come from the germline V gene. This CDR3 comprises 18 residues. The CDR3 DNA reads TGCAGCGTTGAATCTTGGTGGGCGAGCGGTCCGTCCTACAATGAGCAGTTCTTC. It encodes CSVESWWASGPSYNEQFF.

This rearrangement joins TRBV11-2 to TRBJ1-2; D unclear. The germline CDR1 and CDR2 sequences are SGHAT and FQNNGV. The CDR3 runs 16 residues. V lost 4 bases and J 5 bases, leaving 20 bases between the germline ends. The CDR3 DNA reads TGTGCCAGCAGCTCTTGGAGCCATCGGACTGAGTATGGCTACACCTTC. It yields the protein CASSSWSHRTEYGYTF.

The rearrangement uses TRBV4-2 and TRBJ2-3; possibly TRBD2 for D (5 bases). From germline, CDR1 is LGHNA and CDR2 YNFKEQ. With 3 bases removed from V and 3 bases from J, the gap between germline ends came to 19 bases. The CDR3 covers 17 residues. CDR3 amino acids: CASSQAERLGGTDTQYF. For the CDR3, the DNA is TGTGCCAGCAGCCAGGCCGAGCGGTTAGGAGGAACAGATACGCAGTATTTT.

CDR3 loop: CASSPTVRGGRTSSYEQYF. DNA for the CDR3: TGCGCCAGCAGCCCAACTGTGCGGGGGGGCAGGACGAGCTCCTACGAGCAGTACTTC. The chain recombines TRBV4-1 with TRBJ2-7, with 9 bases aligning to TRBD2. Germline V CDR1 and CDR2: MGHRA, YSYEKL. The CDR3 has 19 amino acids. V dropped 4 bases and J dropped 0; count of bases not matched to a gene: 16.

The sample holds a few counts of this clonotype. The chain combines TRBV20-1 with TRBJ2-1; 9 bases map to TRBD2. CDR1 and CDR2 from the germline V gene are DFQATT and SNEGSKA (reference sequence). The length of the CDR3 is 17 residues. The J segment lost 7 bases and the V segment lost 1 base, leaving 14 bases of the junction unmatched. The CDR3 spells CSARGVIGREGKNEQFF. As DNA, the CDR3 is TGCAGTGCTAGAGGAGTTATTGGGCGGGAGGGGAAGAATGAGCAGTTCTTC.

This clonotype has only a few counts. This chain uses TRBV20-1 with TRBJ2-1, with a tentative D call TRBD2 (5 bases). V dropped 1 base and J dropped 8 bases, with 24 bases sitting between them. The germline V gene has CDR1 DFQATT and CDR2 SNEGSKA (reference sequence). CDR3 length equals 17 residues. CDR3 amino acids: CSARVASSPWNFYEQFF. The CDR3 DNA follows: TGCAGTGCTAGAGTCGCTAGCAGTCCGTGGAACTTCTATGAGCAGTTCTTC.

This clonotype was recorded at least ten times. The chain recombines TRBV7-3 with TRBJ2-3; TRBD1 agrees at 8 bases. The junction had 9 bases not matched to a gene; V was cut back by 6 bases and J by 4 bases. The germline gives CDR1 SGHTA, CDR2 FQGTGA. CDR3 length: 15 amino acids. The CDR3 loop is CASSRTGNAADTQYF. For the CDR3, the DNA is TGTGCCAGCAGTCGGACAGGGAATGCGGCAGATACGCAGTATTTT.

The chain links TRBV19 to TRBJ2-6; TRBD1 aligns across 9 bases. The CDR3 extends over 17 amino acids. V dropped 5 bases and J dropped 2; count of bases not matched to a gene: 7. Germline loops: CDR1 LNHDA, CDR2 SQIVND (reference sequence). In nucleotides, the CDR3 is TGTGCCAGTAGTCGAGGGACAGGGAACACTGGGGCCAACGTCCTGACTTTC. Translated, it gives CASSRGTGNTGANVLTF.

This clonotype was recorded only once. The chain has TRBV7-9 and TRBJ2-7; D is possibly TRBD1 or TRBD2 (5 bases each). This CDR3 has 14 amino acids. Germline V gene data show CDR1 as SEHNR and CDR2 as FQNEAQ (reference sequence). Trimming removed 6 bases at V and 4 bases at J, with 16 bases between. The CDR3, as DNA: TGTGCCAGCAGTCCGGTCCGGGGCAGATACGAGCAGTACTTC. This translates into CASSPVRGRYEQYF.

This clonotype was seen at least ten times. This chain joins TRBV12-3 or TRBV12-4 and TRBJ1-1; D gene unclear. Trimming removed 3 bases at V and 1 base at J, with 15 bases between. The CDR3 totals 16 residues. DNA for the CDR3: TGTGCCAGCAGTTTGAGCTTGGTTGCTCGGAACACTGAAGCTTTCTTT. Translated, it gives CASSLSLVARNTEAFF.

In its sample, this clonotype was seen a few times. The CDR3 DNA reads TGTGCCAGCAGCGCACCCCGGTTTGGGTCCGAGCAGTACTTC. Protein: CASSAPRFGSEQYF. This chain uses TRBV7-2 with TRBJ2-7; D ambiguous. V dropped 5 bases and J dropped 6 bases, with 17 bases sitting between them. The CDR3 has 14 residues. Germline-derived CDR1 and CDR2 are SGHTA and FQGNSA. The variable domain in full, completed from reference TRBV7-2 and TRBJ2-7, reads GAGVSQSPSNKVTEKGKDVELRCDPISGHTALYWYRQSLGQGLEFLIYFQGNSAPDKSGLPSDRFSAERTGGSVSTLTIQRTQQEDSAVYLCASSAPRFGSEQYFGPGTRLTVT.

There are a few counts of this clonotype. J is TRBJ2-4 and V is TRBV4-1; 8 nucleotides align to TRBD1. The V segment lost 2 bases and the J segment 3 bases; nucleotides outside the gene matches: 3. CDR1 MGHRA and CDR2 YSYEKL come from the germline V gene. The CDR3 totals 15 residues. The CDR3 sequence: CASSQSGTGKNIQYF. The CDR3 region has the DNA TGCGCCAGCAGCCAATCCGGGACAGGCAAAAACATTCAGTACTTC.

The sample holds many counts of this clonotype. The chain joins TRBV6-1 to TRBJ2-1; 7 bases map to TRBD2. J lost 5 bases, V lost 4 bases, and 11 bases had no gene match. The CDR3 runs 16 residues. CDR1 is MNHNS and CDR2 is SASEGT in the germline V gene. CDR3 protein: CASSAPSLLANNEQFF. The DNA of the CDR3 is TGTGCCAGCAGTGCTCCCAGTCTACTAGCGAACAATGAGCAGTTCTTC.

This clonotype has a single count. One base away lies a much larger clone, so this may be a sequencing read error. This sequence joins TRBV11-2 and TRBJ2-2, with 7 bases matching TRBD1. The germline V gene has CDR1 SGHAT and CDR2 FQNNGV. J lost 9 bases, V lost 6 bases, and 10 bases had no gene match. The CDR3 loop spans 14 amino acids. CDR3 residues: CASRGPTGTRELFF. CDR3 sequence (DNA): TGTGCCAGCAGGGGGCCGACAGGGACCAGGGAGCTGTTTTTT.

The chain uses TRBV20-1 and TRBJ2-7; the match to TRBD2 covers 7 bases. The CDR3 has 14 residues. The germline V gene encodes CDR1 DFQATT and CDR2 SNEGSKA (reference sequence). The ends lost 6 bases at V and 0 bases at J; junction bases unmatched: 8. This CDR3 is CSALLAESSYEQYF. Written as DNA, the CDR3 is TGCAGTGCACTTCTAGCGGAAAGCTCCTACGAGCAGTACTTC.

This clonotype came up a few times. This chain joins TRBV12-3 or TRBV12-4 and TRBJ2-7; maybe TRBD1 (5 bases). This CDR3 has 18 residues. V lost 1 base, J lost 2 bases, and 21 bases lay in between. This chain's CDR3 is CASSLDRRAGRITYEQYF. In DNA, the CDR3 is TGTGCCAGCAGTTTAGATCGCCGGGCAGGGCGGATAACCTACGAGCAGTACTTC.

This clonotype was detected many times. The CDR3 nucleotides read TGTGCCAGCAGCTTAGCTGGTAGGGGCAGGGAAATTGATACGCAGTATTTT. It translates to CASSLAGRGREIDTQYF. The V and J genes are TRBV7-8 and TRBJ2-3; maybe TRBD1 (5 bases). V lost 0 bases, J lost 6 bases, and 19 bases lay in between. The CDR3 runs to 17 residues. Germline CDR1 SGHVS, CDR2 FQNEAQ.